The 14 T cell receptor beta chains below were found in one sample sequenced in a study of cytomegalovirus exposure and HLA in healthy donors. Vbeta (60) and Jbeta (13) primers were used in the PCR. Using immunoSEQ multiplex PCR, the repertoire was profiled, and TCRdb retains in-frame clones only, with some absent. The table shows 97,000 or so clones, with around a tenth occurring only once. Sequencing was carried out using PBMCs. These receptors were obtained from a man between 45 and 60 years old in good health and CMV-seropositive.

V gene TRBV6-5 combines with J gene TRBJ1-4, with D perhaps matching TRBD1 (5 bases). The CDR3 loop spans 15 amino acids. Trimming left V 5 bases short and J 7 bases short, with 17 bases between. CDR1 is MNHEY and CDR2 is SVGAGI in the germline V gene. CDR3 DNA: TGTGCCAGCAGTACCGGCCGGGGGATGGGTGAAAAACTGTTTTTT. It specifies CASSTGRGMGEKLFF.

This clone was counted at least ten times. The J gene is TRBJ2-1, the V gene TRBV5-4; the match to TRBD2 covers 8 bases. This CDR3 comprises 15 residues. CDR1 and CDR2 (germline): SGHNT, YYREEE (reference sequence). Unmatched junction bases numbered 7, after V lost 2 bases and J lost 6 bases. The CDR3: CASSLNGGGPNEQFF. The CDR3 bases are TGTGCCAGCAGCTTAAACGGGGGGGGCCCCAATGAGCAGTTCTTC.

The J gene is TRBJ2-1, the V gene TRBV6-5; 10 nucleotides line up with TRBD2. CDR1 is MNHEY and CDR2 is SVGAGI in the germline V gene. The CDR3 length is 16 residues. V shed 4 bases and J 9 bases; nucleotides not matched to a gene: 12. Here the CDR3 DNA reads TGTGCCAGCAGTTCCCCAGCTAGCGGGAGCGGTTTTGAGCAGTTCTTC. Translating gives CASSSPASGSGFEQFF.

The chain uses TRBV19 and TRBJ1-2; maybe TRBD1 (6 bases). Germline V gives CDR1 LNHDA, CDR2 SQIVND (reference sequence). This CDR3 has 13 residues. Trimming pared 6 bases from V and 2 bases from J, leaving 10 bases between. The CDR3: CASSPTGNYGYTF. The CDR3 DNA sequence: TGTGCCAGTAGCCCGACAGGCAACTATGGCTACACCTTC.

There are a few counts of this clone. V gene TRBV30 combines with J gene TRBJ1-1; D gene ambiguous. V gave up 3 bases and J gave up 5 bases, with 13 bases separating them. There are 13 residues in the CDR3. The germline V gene has CDR1 GTSNPN and CDR2 SVGIG (reference sequence). The CDR3 DNA reads as TGTGCCTGGAGGAGCACCTTCAAGACTGAAGCTTTCTTT. This sequence encodes CAWRSTFKTEAFF.

The table lists this clone with a few counts. J is TRBJ1-3 and V is TRBV7-9, with 8 positions matching TRBD1. The germline gives CDR1 SEHNR, CDR2 FQNEAQ (reference sequence). V lost 2 bases and J lost 1; bases outside the gene matches: 7. The CDR3 covers 17 residues. In nucleotides, the CDR3 is TGTGCCAGCAGCTTACCCAGGGGGCCCTCATCTGGAAACACCATATATTTT. It is translated as CASSLPRGPSSGNTIYF. Together with reference TRBV7-9 and TRBJ1-3, the CDR3 gives the full variable domain: DTGVSQNPRHKITKRGQNVTFRCDPISEHNRLYWYRQTLGQGPEFLTYFQNEAQLEKSRLLSDRFSAERPKGSFSTLEIQRTEQGDSAMYLCASSLPRGPSSGNTIYFGEGSWLTVV.

The chain links TRBV2 to TRBJ2-1; 11 bases match TRBD1. This CDR3 comprises 15 residues. CDR1 SNHLY and CDR2 FYNNEI come from the germline V gene. J gave up 0 bases and V 6 bases, and 1 base lay outside the gene matches. The CDR3 nucleotides are TGTGCCAGCAGGGGACAGGGGGACTCCTACAATGAGCAGTTCTTC. This sequence encodes CASRGQGDSYNEQFF.

A few counts support this clone. The genes are TRBV28 and TRBJ2-1; D may be TRBD1 (5 bases). The CDR3 has 13 residues. Germline lookup yields CDR1 MDHEN and CDR2 SYDVKM. With 7 bases removed from V and 7 bases from J, the gap between germline ends came to 14 bases. The CDR3 reads CASTKSDRNEQFF. In nucleotides, the CDR3 is TGTGCCAGCACTAAGAGCGACAGAAATGAGCAGTTCTTC.

A few counts support this clone. This chain joins TRBV19 and TRBJ1-6; 9 bases agree with TRBD1. The CDR3 totals 15 residues. Germline CDR1 LNHDA, CDR2 SQIVND (reference sequence). V dropped 3 bases and J dropped 9; count of bases not matched to a gene: 6. The CDR3 DNA reads TGTGCCAGTAGTATTGAAGGGACAGGGTCTTCACCCCTCCACTTT. Amino acid sequence: CASSIEGTGSSPLHF.

The V call is TRBV5-1, the J call TRBJ2-3, with TRBD2 identical over 15 bases. The V segment lost 4 bases and the J segment 3 bases; nucleotides outside the gene matches: 12. The germline V gene encodes CDR1 SGHRS and CDR2 YFSETQ. This CDR3 has 19 residues. CDR3 sequence (DNA): TGCGCCAGCAGCCTCCGGCCGACGGGACTAGCGGGAGGTACAGATACGCAGTATTTT. Its translation: CASSLRPTGLAGGTDTQYF. The full variable domain, with the rest looked up from reference TRBV5-1 and TRBJ2-3, is KAGVTQTPRYLIKTRGQQVTLSCSPISGHRSVSWYQQTPGQGLQFLFEYFSETQRNKGNFPGRFSGRQFSNSRSEMNVSTLELGDSALYLCASSLRPTGLAGGTDTQYFGPGTRLTVL.

The chain combines TRBV6-6 with TRBJ2-7; D may be TRBD1 (6 bases). The CDR3 has 15 residues. Germline-derived CDR1 and CDR2 are MNHNY and SVGAGI (reference sequence). The V end lost 2 bases, the J end lost 3 bases, and 14 bases lay between the germline ends. CDR3 sequence reads: CASSYNQGPNYEQYF. CDR3 DNA sequence: TGTGCCAGCAGTTACAATCAGGGGCCTAACTACGAGCAGTACTTC.

This clone occurred a few times. V usage is TRBV28 and J usage is TRBJ1-1, with a tentative D call TRBD1 (5 bases). Germline V CDR1 and CDR2: MDHEN, SYDVKM. CDR3 length: 14 residues. V lost 4 bases and J 1 base, leaving 10 bases between the germline ends. CDR3 bases: TGTGCCAGCAGTTCCCCAGGGCAGAACACTGAAGCTTTCTTT. It specifies CASSSPGQNTEAFF.

This clone was picked up a small number of times. This sequence joins TRBV5-1 and TRBJ2-2, with 9 bases identical to TRBD1. This CDR3 is built from 18 residues. With V trimmed by 3 bases and J by 5 bases, 14 bases remained unmatched. Germline V gene sequence: CDR1 SGHRS, CDR2 YFSETQ. The CDR3 nucleotides are TGCGCCAGCAGCTCAACCATTCGACAGGGGGGAAGGACCGGGGAGCTGTTTTTT. Amino acids: CASSSTIRQGGRTGELFF.

The chain combines TRBV14 with TRBJ2-3; the D is unclear. The germline V gene encodes CDR1 SGHDN and CDR2 FVKESK. The CDR3 contains 16 residues. Between the trimmed V and J ends, which lost 1 base and 1 base, there was a span of 12 bases. The CDR3 bases are TGTGCCAGCAGCCAAGGACTGGGTCGTGGCACAGATACGCAGTATTTT. The encoded protein is CASSQGLGRGTDTQYF.